This TCR beta chain was profiled in a study of radiotherapy plus CTLA-4 blockade in lung cancer. The wider study: Of all patients, approximately 17% responded objectively and roughly 31% showed disease control.

Trimming stripped 4 bases from V and 2 bases from J, with 15 bases between. This CDR3 region has 15 residues. Germline CDR1 SGHRS, CDR2 YFSETQ. Turning to this clone: The antigen is unknown.

Study results and limitations: Best predicting response, reportedly, were early blood T cell clone dynamics, with interferon-beta.

Only in-frame clones appear in the TCRdb table, and some are missing; sequencing was by immunoSEQ multiplex PCR. The sample has tens of thousands of clones; around nine tenths are singletons. This specimen was peripheral blood, taken from a patient treated with radiotherapy plus ipilimumab. This receptor was obtained from a human donor with non-small cell lung cancer whose response to radiotherapy plus ipilimumab could not be evaluated. V and J are TRBV5-1 and TRBJ1-2; D not certain. The DNA for the CDR3 is TGCGCCAGCAGCCCCGCGGGAGCTACCAACTATGGCTACACCTTC. Amino acid sequence: CASSPAGATNYGYTF.